These 5 T cell receptor beta chains came from one sample sequenced in a study of shared clonotypes between healthy human individuals. Naive-designated CD8 cells lacked CD45RO, were positively enriched for CCR7, and omitted terminally differentiated effector memory CD45RA+ cells. Clones were read by immunoSEQ multiplex PCR, and TCRdb kept only the in-frame ones, dropping some. The sample comprises hundreds of thousands of clones, 85% to 95% of which are singletons, and around 0.12% rests with the top ten. Sequenced: naive CD8+ T cells sorted from blood. The receptors here all came from a woman between 25 and 40 years old in good health.

This chain links TRBV5-6 with TRBJ2-7; TRBD2 matches at 8 bases. The J segment lost 5 bases and the V segment lost 0 bases, leaving 7 bases of the junction unmatched. CDR3 length equals 15 residues. The germline V gene has CDR1 SGHDT and CDR2 YYEEEE. The CDR3 DNA is TGTGCCAGCAGCTTGGCCCTGGCGGGAGGTCACGAGCAGTACTTC. Translation gives CASSLALAGGHEQYF.

The count of this clone is one. The genes are TRBV6-1 and TRBJ1-2; a possible D gene is TRBD1 (5 bases). V dropped 4 bases and J dropped 4 bases, with 10 bases sitting between them. The CDR3 is made up of 13 amino acids. Germline CDR1 MNHNS, CDR2 SASEGT. CDR3 nucleotide sequence: TGTGCCAGCAGTGGTAGGGGCCCCTATGGCTACACCTTC. Its protein product is CASSGRGPYGYTF.

The chain combines TRBV5-1 with TRBJ2-1; 8 bases are a match to TRBD2. The CDR3 has 16 amino acids. Germline CDR1 is SGHRS and CDR2 is YFSETQ. V gave up 4 bases and J gave up 4 bases; unmatched junction bases: 10. The CDR3 bases are TGCGCCAGCAGCATAGAAACTAGCGGACCTTACAATGAGCAGTTCTTC. It yields the protein CASSIETSGPYNEQFF.

This clone appeared a single time. The rearrangement links TRBV14 to TRBJ1-1; D not certain. CDR1 is SGHDN, CDR2 FVKESK, per germline. Trimming left V 4 bases short and J 3 bases short, with 9 bases between. This CDR3 comprises 13 residues. CDR3 in DNA: TGTGCCAGCAGCCGCACAGAGTACACTGAAGCTTTCTTT. It translates to CASSRTEYTEAFF.

This clone has a single count. The chain employs TRBV7-9 and TRBJ1-2; 9 positions agree with TRBD1. The germline gives CDR1 SEHNR, CDR2 FQNEAQ (reference sequence). The CDR3 extends over 15 amino acids. After removal of 5 bases from V and 7 bases from J, the junction contained 11 bases not matched to a gene. CDR3 nucleotide sequence: TGTGCCAGCAGCCATCCGACAGGGGGAAGGAGTGGCTACACCTTC. This codes for CASSHPTGGRSGYTF. Drawing the rest from reference TRBV7-9 and TRBJ1-2, the complete variable domain is DTGVSQNPRHKITKRGQNVTFRCDPISEHNRLYWYRQTLGQGPEFLTYFQNEAQLEKSRLLSDRFSAERPKGSFSTLEIQRTEQGDSAMYLCASSHPTGGRSGYTFGSGTRLTVV.